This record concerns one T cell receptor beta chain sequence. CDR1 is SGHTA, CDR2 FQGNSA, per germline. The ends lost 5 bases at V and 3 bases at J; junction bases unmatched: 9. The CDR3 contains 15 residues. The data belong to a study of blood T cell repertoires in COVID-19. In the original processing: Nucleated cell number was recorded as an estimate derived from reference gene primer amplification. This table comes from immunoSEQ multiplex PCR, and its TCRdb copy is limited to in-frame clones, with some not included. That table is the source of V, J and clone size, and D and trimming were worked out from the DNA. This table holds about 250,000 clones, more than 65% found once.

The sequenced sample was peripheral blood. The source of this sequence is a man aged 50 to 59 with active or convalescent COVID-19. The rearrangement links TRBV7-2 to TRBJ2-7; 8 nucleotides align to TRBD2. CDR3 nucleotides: TGTGCCAGCAGCCAAGACGGGCTAGCGGGCTACGAGCAGTACTTC. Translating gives CASSQDGLAGYEQYF.